This TCR beta chain was identified during a study of T cell changes during pregnancy in multiple sclerosis. Measured with immunoSEQ multiplex PCR; TCRdb has only the in-frame clones, and not every one. The sample has 28,000 or so clones; 88% are singletons. The CDR3 loop spans 14 amino acids. Germline assignment: CDR1 SGHTA and CDR2 FQGTGA. J lost 7 bases, V lost 5 bases, and 6 bases had no gene match. Material: CD8+ T cells from peripheral blood mononuclear cells, obtained in the second trimester of pregnancy. This sequence was found in a female donor with multiple sclerosis, enrolled in a pregnancy study. The chain joins TRBV7-3 to TRBJ2-1; 9 bases are shared with TRBD1. CDR3 loop: CASSGTGTGNEQFF. The CDR3 nucleotides are TGTGCCAGCAGCGGAACCGGGACAGGGAATGAGCAGTTCTTC. The variable domain in full, completed from reference TRBV7-3 and TRBJ2-1, reads GAGVSQTPSNKVTEKGKYVELRCDPISGHTALYWYRQSLGQGPEFLIYFQGTGAADDSGLPNDRFFAVRPEGSVSTLKIQRTERGDSAVYLCASSGTGTGNEQFFGPGTRLTVL.